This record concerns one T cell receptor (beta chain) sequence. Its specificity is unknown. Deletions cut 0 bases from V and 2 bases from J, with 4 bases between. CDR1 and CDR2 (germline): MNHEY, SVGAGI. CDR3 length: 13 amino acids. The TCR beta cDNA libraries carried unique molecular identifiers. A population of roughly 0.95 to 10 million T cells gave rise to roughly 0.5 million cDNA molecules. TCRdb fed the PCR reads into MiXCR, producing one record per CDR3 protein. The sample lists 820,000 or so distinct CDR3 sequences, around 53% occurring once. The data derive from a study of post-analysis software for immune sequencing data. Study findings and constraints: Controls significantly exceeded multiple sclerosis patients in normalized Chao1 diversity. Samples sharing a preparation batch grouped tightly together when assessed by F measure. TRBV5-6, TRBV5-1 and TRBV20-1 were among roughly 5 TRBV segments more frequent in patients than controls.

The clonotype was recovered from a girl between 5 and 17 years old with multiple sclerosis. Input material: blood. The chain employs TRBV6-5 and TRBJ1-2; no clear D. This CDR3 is CASSYSGNYGYTF. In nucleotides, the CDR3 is TGTGCCAGCAGTTACTCCGGCAACTATGGCTACACCTTC.